These 21 T cell receptor beta chains originate from one sample sequenced in a study of technical replicates of blood from a few donors. Measured with immunoSEQ multiplex PCR; TCRdb has only the in-frame clones, and not every one. The table shows 75,000 to 95,000 clones, with just under 95% occurring only once. Sequenced sample: T cells isolated from PBMCs. The receptors come from a human donor in good health.

The J gene is TRBJ1-1, the V gene TRBV6-4; D unresolved. The V gene's germline CDR1 is MRHNA and CDR2 SNTAGT. This CDR3 has 16 amino acids. Trimming removed 5 bases at V and 1 base at J, with 17 bases between. The CDR3 nucleotides read TGTGCCAGCAGTAAGGTTCCTAACAGCCAGAACACTGAAGCTTTCTTT. This sequence encodes CASSKVPNSQNTEAFF.

V usage is TRBV29-1 and J usage is TRBJ2-2; tentative D call: TRBD2 (6 bases). V lost 4 bases, J lost 6 bases, and 15 bases lay in between. The length of the CDR3 is 14 residues. CDR1 and CDR2 (germline): SQVTM, ANQGSEA. The CDR3 loop is CSVGEKVAAGELFF. CDR3 bases: TGCAGCGTTGGCGAGAAGGTAGCGGCCGGGGAGCTGTTTTTT.

V gene TRBV30 combines with J gene TRBJ2-1; 8 bases agree with TRBD1. Trimming took 4 bases from V and 0 from J; bases not matched to a gene: 5. CDR3 size: 15 residues. CDR1 is GTSNPN and CDR2 is SVGIG in the germline V gene (reference sequence). The CDR3 coding sequence is TGTGCCTGGACCCGGGACAGGAGCTCCTACAATGAGCAGTTCTTC. Encoded protein: CAWTRDRSSYNEQFF. Based on the CDR3 plus reference TRBV30 and TRBJ2-1, the full variable domain is SQTIHQWPATLVQPVGSPLSLECTVEGTSNPNLYWYRQAAGRGLQLLFYSVGIGQISSEVPQNLSASRPQDRQFILSSKKLLLSDSGFYLCAWTRDRSSYNEQFFGPGTRLTVL.

This chain uses TRBV5-6 with TRBJ2-3; the match to TRBD2 covers 14 bases. Germline V gene lookup returns CDR1 SGHDT and CDR2 YYEEEE. The CDR3 sequence is 18 residues long. J lost 3 bases, V lost 4 bases, and 10 bases had no gene match. This chain's CDR3 is CASSLLGTSGRRTDTQYF. CDR3 nucleotide sequence: TGTGCCAGCAGCCTACTTGGGACTAGCGGGAGAAGGACAGATACGCAGTATTTT.

J is TRBJ1-4 and V is TRBV13; D not certain. Trimming cost V 6 bases and J 5 bases, with 10 bases left between them. The CDR3 contains 13 residues. Germline CDR1 reads PRHDT; CDR2 reads FYEKMQ (reference sequence). The CDR3 region is CASSSGWNEKLFF. In nucleotides, the CDR3 is TGTGCCAGCAGTTCGGGGTGGAATGAAAAACTGTTTTTT.

The chain joins TRBV7-2 to TRBJ2-5, with no clear D. The V end was cut by 3 bases, the J end by 4 bases, with 6 bases between. Looked up from germline, CDR1 is SGHTA and CDR2 is FQGNSA. There are 12 residues in the CDR3. CDR3 in amino acids: CASSFTGETQYF. The CDR3 region has the DNA TGTGCCAGCAGCTTTACCGGAGAGACCCAGTACTTC. Full variable domain (remainder filled in from reference TRBV7-2 and TRBJ2-5): GAGVSQSPSNKVTEKGKDVELRCDPISGHTALYWYRQSLGQGLEFLIYFQGNSAPDKSGLPSDRFSAERTGGSVSTLTIQRTQQEDSAVYLCASSFTGETQYFGPGTRLLVL.

The chain uses TRBV2 and TRBJ2-3; 10 positions match TRBD2. Germline values: CDR1 SNHLY, CDR2 FYNNEI. The CDR3 covers 16 residues. The junction had 7 bases not matched to a gene; V was cut back by 5 bases and J by 2 bases. CDR3 protein: CASSPRLAGYTDTQYF. The CDR3 DNA follows: TGTGCCAGCAGTCCAAGACTAGCGGGTTACACAGATACGCAGTATTTT.

The rearrangement uses TRBV7-2 and TRBJ1-1, with D unresolved. This CDR3 has 13 residues. Germline V gene lookup returns CDR1 SGHTA and CDR2 FQGNSA. The V end lost 10 bases, the J end lost 0 bases, and 12 bases lay between the germline ends. As DNA, the CDR3 is TGTGCCACCCTGGGCAGGTTGAACACTGAAGCTTTCTTT. It is translated as CATLGRLNTEAFF.

The gene calls are TRBV18 and TRBJ2-5, with D maybe TRBD2 (7 bases). The CDR3 loop spans 17 amino acids. Deletions cut 1 base from V and 5 bases from J, with 20 bases between. The V gene's germline CDR1 is KGHSH and CDR2 LQKENI. The CDR3 is CASSPLGAREIEETQYF. CDR3 nucleotide sequence: TGTGCCAGCTCACCACTGGGGGCGCGGGAGATAGAGGAGACCCAGTACTTC. The entire variable domain, with the rest obtained from reference TRBV18 and TRBJ2-5, is as follows: NAGVMQNPRHLVRRRGQEARLRCSPMKGHSHVYWYRQLPEEGLKFMVYLQKENIIDESGMPKERFSAEFPKEGPSILRIQQVVRGDSAAYFCASSPLGAREIEETQYFGPGTRLLVL.

J is TRBJ2-1 and V is TRBV6-5; tentatively, D is TRBD1 (6 bases). The CDR3 extends over 14 amino acids. Germline V gene lookup returns CDR1 MNHEY and CDR2 SVGAGI. Trimming took off 5 bases at V and 4 bases at J, with 12 bases between the two ends. The DNA of the CDR3 is TGTGCCAGCAGTAAGGGGACAAGTTACAATGAGCAGTTCTTC. The encoded protein is CASSKGTSYNEQFF.

This rearrangement joins TRBV27 to TRBJ1-5, with 7 positions matching TRBD1. This CDR3 comprises 14 residues. V lost 6 bases to trimming and J lost 1 base; unmatched junction nucleotides: 3. Per the germline V gene, CDR1 is MNHEY and CDR2 is SMNVEV (reference sequence). Here the CDR3 DNA reads TGTGCCAGCAGCCAAGGGGGCAGCAATCAGCCCCAGCATTTT. Amino acid sequence: CASSQGGSNQPQHF.

This chain links TRBV29-1 with TRBJ2-1; D possibly corresponds to TRBD2 (6 bases). In germline, CDR1 is SQVTM, CDR2 ANQGSEA. Between the trimmed V and J ends, which lost 8 bases and 7 bases, there was a span of 15 bases. The CDR3 extends over 12 amino acids. CDR3 nucleotide sequence: TGCAGCCTGCTGACTAGAGGTAATGAGCAGTTCTTC. Protein product: CSLLTRGNEQFF.

This chain uses TRBV4-2 with TRBJ1-1, with D possibly TRBD1 on 6 matching bases. V lost 1 base to trimming and J lost 5 bases, with 14 bases between them. Germline lookup yields CDR1 LGHNA and CDR2 YNFKEQ. This CDR3 is built from 15 residues. CDR3 sequence reads: CASSQGDGRGTEAFF. The DNA of the CDR3 is TGTGCCAGCAGCCAAGGGGACGGGAGGGGGACTGAAGCTTTCTTT.

V is TRBV4-2 and J is TRBJ1-1; a possible D gene is TRBD1 (6 bases). This CDR3 contains 12 residues. CDR1 and CDR2 from the germline V gene are LGHNA and YNFKEQ. The ends were cut back, 3 bases at V and 12 bases at J, with 14 bases in the middle. CDR3 loop: CASSHGTSWTFF. CDR3 DNA: TGTGCCAGCAGCCATGGGACATCGTGGACTTTCTTT.

The V and J genes are TRBV29-1 and TRBJ1-2; the D gene is possibly TRBD1 (5 bases). The CDR3 extends over 13 amino acids. CDR1 SQVTM and CDR2 ANQGSEA come from the germline V gene. V lost 6 bases, J lost 0 bases, and 11 bases lay in between. Written as DNA, the CDR3 is TGCAGCGTCGTTTACAGGCCTAACTATGGCTACACCTTC. Translating gives CSVVYRPNYGYTF.

This chain connects TRBV16 to TRBJ1-1; D perhaps matches TRBD1 (5 bases). This CDR3 is built from 13 residues. Between the trimmed V and J ends, which lost 0 bases and 11 bases, there was a span of 13 bases. From germline, CDR1 is KGHSY and CDR2 FQNENV. Here the CDR3 DNA reads TGTGCCAGCAGCCAATCGGTGGAGGGGACGGCTTTCTTT. This codes for CASSQSVEGTAFF.

The chain employs TRBV28 and TRBJ2-1; D perhaps matches TRBD2 (6 bases). The CDR3 has 14 residues. Between the trimmed V and J ends, which lost 10 bases and 8 bases, there was a span of 21 bases. CDR1 and CDR2 (germline): MDHEN, SYDVKM. The CDR3 DNA sequence: TGTGCCACCTTGCTGGCTAGCGATATGGATGAGCAGTTCTTC. Translation gives CATLLASDMDEQFF.

V usage is TRBV9 and J usage is TRBJ2-1; TRBD2 matches at 10 bases. Per the germline V gene, CDR1 is SGDLS and CDR2 is YYNGEE. The J segment lost 4 bases and the V segment lost 4 bases, leaving 11 bases of the junction unmatched. CDR3 length equals 17 residues. The CDR3 is CASSSPDGTSVYNEQFF. CDR3 DNA: TGTGCCAGCAGCTCCCCCGACGGGACTAGCGTGTACAATGAGCAGTTCTTC.

The CDR3 reads CASRGGGKGNTIYF. CDR3 nucleotides: TGTGCCAGCAGAGGAGGGGGCAAAGGAAACACCATATATTTT. V gene TRBV28 combines with J gene TRBJ1-3; 7 nucleotides match TRBD1. CDR3 length equals 14 residues. Germline V CDR1 and CDR2: MDHEN, SYDVKM. V lost 6 bases, J lost 4 bases, and 6 bases stayed unmatched.

The gene calls are TRBV5-3 and TRBJ1-4; a possible D gene is TRBD1 (5 bases). TRBV5-3 is an ORF for which the function is uncertain. The CDR3 has 19 amino acids. V lost 1 base and J lost 3, with 22 bases in between. In DNA form, the CDR3 reads TGTGCCAGAAGCTTGACCCTTTGGCCAGGGAGGGTATCTAATGAAAAACTGTTTTTT. Protein product: CARSLTLWPGRVSNEKLFF.

The J gene is TRBJ2-1, the V gene TRBV7-6; the D gene is possibly TRBD1 (6 bases). Per germline, CDR1 SGHVS and CDR2 FNYEAQ. V was trimmed by 4 bases and J by 9 bases, leaving 13 bases between them. This CDR3 has 13 residues. CDR3 coding DNA: TGTGCCAGCAGCTGGACAGAGCGTCGTGAGCAGTTCTTC. As protein: CASSWTERREQFF.